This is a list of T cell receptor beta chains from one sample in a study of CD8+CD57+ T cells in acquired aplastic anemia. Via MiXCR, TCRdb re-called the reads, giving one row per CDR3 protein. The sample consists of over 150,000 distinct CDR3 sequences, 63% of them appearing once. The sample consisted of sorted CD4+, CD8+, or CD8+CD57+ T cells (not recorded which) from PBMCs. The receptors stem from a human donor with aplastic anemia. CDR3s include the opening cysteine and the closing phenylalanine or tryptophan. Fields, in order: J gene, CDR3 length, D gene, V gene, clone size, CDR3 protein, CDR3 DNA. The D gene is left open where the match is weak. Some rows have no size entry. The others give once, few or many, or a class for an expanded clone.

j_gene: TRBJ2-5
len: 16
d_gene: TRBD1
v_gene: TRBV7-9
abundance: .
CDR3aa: CASSFGDRGLGETQYF
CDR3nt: TGTGCCAGCAGCTTTGGGGACAGGGGGCTGGGGGAGACCCAGTACTTC

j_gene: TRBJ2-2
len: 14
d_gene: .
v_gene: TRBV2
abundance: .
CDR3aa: CASMQQWNTGELFF
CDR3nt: TGTGCCAGCATGCAACAGTGGAACACCGGGGAGCTGTTTTTT

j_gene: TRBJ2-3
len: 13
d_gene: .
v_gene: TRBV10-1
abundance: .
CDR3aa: CASMMQGRDTQYF
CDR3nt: TGCGCCAGCATGATGCAGGGGCGAGATACGCAGTATTTT

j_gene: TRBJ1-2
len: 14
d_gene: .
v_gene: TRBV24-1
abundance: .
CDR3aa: CATSDFGTNYGYTF
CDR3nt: TGTGCCACCAGTGATTTCGGGACTAACTATGGCTACACCTTC

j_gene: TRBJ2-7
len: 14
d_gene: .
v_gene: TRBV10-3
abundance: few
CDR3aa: CAISELESSYEQYF
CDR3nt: TGTGCCATCAGTGAGTTAGAGAGCTCCTACGAGCAGTACTTC

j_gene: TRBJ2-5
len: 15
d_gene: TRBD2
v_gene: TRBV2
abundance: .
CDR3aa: CASRAAGGPSETQYF
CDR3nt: TGTGCCAGCAGGGCGGCGGGAGGGCCATCGGAGACCCAGTACTTC

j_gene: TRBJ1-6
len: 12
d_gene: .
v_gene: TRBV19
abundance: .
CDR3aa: CASSIVGKGLHF
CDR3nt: TGTGCCAGTAGTATAGTAGGCAAAGGGCTCCACTTT

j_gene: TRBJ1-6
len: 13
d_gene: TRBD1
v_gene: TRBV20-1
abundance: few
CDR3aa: CSPGNRGNSPLHF
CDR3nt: TGCAGCCCCGGAAACAGGGGCAATTCACCCCTCCACTTT

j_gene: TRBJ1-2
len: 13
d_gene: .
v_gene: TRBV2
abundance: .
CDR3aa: CASRRDTNYGYTF
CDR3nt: TGTGCCAGCAGGCGGGACACTAACTATGGCTACACCTTC

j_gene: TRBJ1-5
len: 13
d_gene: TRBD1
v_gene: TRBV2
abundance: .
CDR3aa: CASRTGGNQPQHF
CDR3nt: TGTGCCAGTAGGACAGGAGGCAATCAGCCCCAGCATTTT

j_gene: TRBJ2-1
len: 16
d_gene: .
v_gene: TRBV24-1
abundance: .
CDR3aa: CATSDLRRGQENEQFF
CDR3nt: TGTGCCACCAGTGATTTGCGGAGGGGGCAGGAGAATGAGCAGTTCTTC

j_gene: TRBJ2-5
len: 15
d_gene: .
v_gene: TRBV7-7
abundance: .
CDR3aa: CASSFGVGDGETQYF
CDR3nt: TGTGCCAGCAGCTTTGGTGTTGGGGACGGGGAGACCCAGTACTTC

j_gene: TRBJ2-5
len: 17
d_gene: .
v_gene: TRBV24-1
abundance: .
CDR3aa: CATSGDPGTAFGETQYF
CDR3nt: TGTGCCACCAGTGGCGATCCCGGGACCGCCTTTGGTGAGACCCAGTACTTC

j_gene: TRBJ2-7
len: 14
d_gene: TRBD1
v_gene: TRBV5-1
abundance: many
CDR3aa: CASSFGTESYEQYF
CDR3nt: TGCGCCAGCAGCTTCGGGACAGAAAGCTACGAGCAGTACTTC

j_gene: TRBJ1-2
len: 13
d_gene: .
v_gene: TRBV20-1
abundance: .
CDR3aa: CSASGGSGYGYTF
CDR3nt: TGCAGTGCTAGCGGAGGGTCGGGCTATGGCTACACCTTC

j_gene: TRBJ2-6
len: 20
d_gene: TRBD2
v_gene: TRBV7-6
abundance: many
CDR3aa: CASSLARGGAFLSGANVLTF
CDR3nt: TGTGCCAGCAGCTTAGCCCGCGGGGGGGCCTTCCTCTCTGGGGCCAACGTCCTGACTTTC

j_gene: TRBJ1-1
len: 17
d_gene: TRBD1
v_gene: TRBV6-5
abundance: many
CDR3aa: CASSYGGTGVYNTEAFF
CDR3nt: TGTGCCAGCAGTTACGGAGGGACAGGGGTTTATAACACTGAAGCTTTCTTT